This T cell receptor beta chain was identified in a study of T-cell reconstitution after alpha-beta-depleted transplantation in children. The table lists this clonotype with many counts. Unique molecular identifiers were incorporated into the prepared TCRbeta library. One entry per CDR3 protein, called by TCRdb with MiXCR from the PCR reads. The sample gives roughly 190,000 distinct CDR3 sequences, just over 14% of which show up once; 13% is in the top ten. CDR1 is SGHRS, CDR2 YFSETQ, per germline. V shed 1 base and J shed 0 bases, with 11 bases lying between them. CDR3 length: 16 residues. The sequence was obtained from a human donor who donated a stem cell graft to a child with acute lymphoblastic leukemia. The material sequenced was PBMCs from the stem cell graft donor, taken from the stem cell graft. The rearrangement joins TRBV5-1 to TRBJ2-1; no clear D. Here the CDR3 reads CASSLLTGSSYNEQFF. CDR3 coding DNA: TGCGCCAGCAGCTTGTTGACGGGTAGCTCCTACAATGAGCAGTTCTTC. Full variable domain (remainder filled in from reference TRBV5-1 and TRBJ2-1): KAGVTQTPRYLIKTRGQQVTLSCSPISGHRSVSWYQQTPGQGLQFLFEYFSETQRNKGNFPGRFSGRQFSNSRSEMNVSTLELGDSALYLCASSLLTGSSYNEQFFGPGTRLTVL.